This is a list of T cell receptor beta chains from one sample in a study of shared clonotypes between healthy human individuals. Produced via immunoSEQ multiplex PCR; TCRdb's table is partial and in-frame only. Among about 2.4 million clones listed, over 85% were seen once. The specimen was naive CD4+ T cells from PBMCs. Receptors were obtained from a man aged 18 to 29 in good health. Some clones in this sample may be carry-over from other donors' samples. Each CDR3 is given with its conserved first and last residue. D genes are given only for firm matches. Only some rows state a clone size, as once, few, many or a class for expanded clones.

CDR3nt: TGTGCCAGCAGCCCAAGGACAGGGGAGACCCAGTACTTC
CDR3aa: CASSPRTGETQYF
d_gene: TRBD1
j_gene: TRBJ2-5
v_gene: TRBV7-9
abundance: .

CDR3nt: TGTGCCAGCAGCTTTGAGGGAAACTATGGCTACACCTTC
CDR3aa: CASSFEGNYGYTF
d_gene: .
j_gene: TRBJ1-2
v_gene: TRBV7-9
abundance: .

CDR3nt: TGCGCCAGCAGTTCTCAGATCGAGAGGGAGACCCAGTACTTC
CDR3aa: CASSSQIERETQYF
d_gene: .
j_gene: TRBJ2-5
v_gene: TRBV5-1
abundance: .

CDR3nt: TGTGCCAGCAGTGCTGAGCGAGGGGCTGAGCAGTTCTTC
CDR3aa: CASSAERGAEQFF
d_gene: .
j_gene: TRBJ2-1
v_gene: TRBV2
abundance: .

CDR3nt: TGTGCCAGCAGTTCCGGACAGGGGCATTTTCGAGAACTGTTTTTT
CDR3aa: CASSSGQGHFRELFF
d_gene: TRBD1
j_gene: TRBJ1-4
v_gene: TRBV6-6
abundance: .

CDR3nt: TGTGCCAGCAGCCCCAGATGGAACACTGAAGCTTTCTTT
CDR3aa: CASSPRWNTEAFF
d_gene: .
j_gene: TRBJ1-1
v_gene: TRBV28
abundance: .

CDR3nt: TGTGCCAGCAGCCCCCCCGGTGGTAAAGCTTTCTTT
CDR3aa: CASSPPGGKAFF
d_gene: .
j_gene: TRBJ1-1
v_gene: TRBV14
abundance: .

CDR3nt: TGTGCCAGCAGCCAAGCCGGACAGGGCATTAGCTACACCTTC
CDR3aa: CASSQAGQGISYTF
d_gene: TRBD1
j_gene: TRBJ1-2
v_gene: TRBV14
abundance: .

CDR3nt: TGTGCCAGCAGCAAAGGACAGTCCCTGGGGGCCCAGTACTTC
CDR3aa: CASSKGQSLGAQYF
d_gene: .
j_gene: TRBJ2-5
v_gene: TRBV7-2
abundance: once

CDR3nt: TGTGCCAGCAGTTTATCCCCGACAATCCTAGCCAAAAACATTCAGTACTTC
CDR3aa: CASSLSPTILAKNIQYF
d_gene: .
j_gene: TRBJ2-4
v_gene: TRBV28
abundance: .

CDR3nt: TGTGCCATCAGTCCCGGGACTAGTAGCAATGAGCAGTTCTTC
CDR3aa: CAISPGTSSNEQFF
d_gene: TRBD2
j_gene: TRBJ2-1
v_gene: TRBV10-3
abundance: .

CDR3nt: TGTGCCAGCAAGCCAGACAGCAAGAATACGCAGTATTTT
CDR3aa: CASKPDSKNTQYF
d_gene: .
j_gene: TRBJ2-3
v_gene: TRBV6-1
abundance: .

CDR3nt: TGTGCCAGCAGCCCAACCGGGCTAGCGGGAGGGGCCAATGAGCAGTTCTTC
CDR3aa: CASSPTGLAGGANEQFF
d_gene: TRBD2
j_gene: TRBJ2-1
v_gene: TRBV7-3
abundance: .

CDR3nt: TGCGCCAGCAGCAGGGGGACACCTATGACCGGGGAGCTGTTTTTT
CDR3aa: CASSRGTPMTGELFF
d_gene: .
j_gene: TRBJ2-2
v_gene: TRBV5-1
abundance: .

CDR3nt: TGTGCCAGCAGTGACCGGCTAGCGGGCTTATCGAACACCGGGGAGCTGTTTTTT
CDR3aa: CASSDRLAGLSNTGELFF
d_gene: TRBD2
j_gene: TRBJ2-2
v_gene: TRBV2
abundance: .

CDR3nt: TGCGCCAGCAGTGCGGGACAGGCCCTCTTCGAGCAGTACTTC
CDR3aa: CASSAGQALFEQYF
d_gene: TRBD1
j_gene: TRBJ2-7
v_gene: TRBV10-1
abundance: .

CDR3nt: TGTGCCAGCGGCCAGACCTTGAACACTGAAGCTTTCTTT
CDR3aa: CASGQTLNTEAFF
d_gene: .
j_gene: TRBJ1-1
v_gene: TRBV6-1
abundance: .

CDR3nt: TGCAGCGTTTGGGACAGGGGGCGAGGAGAGACCCAGTACTTC
CDR3aa: CSVWDRGRGETQYF
d_gene: TRBD1
j_gene: TRBJ2-5
v_gene: TRBV29-1
abundance: once

CDR3nt: TGCGCCAGCAGCAGGGACTTGGGCAATGAGCAGTTCTTC
CDR3aa: CASSRDLGNEQFF
d_gene: .
j_gene: TRBJ2-1
v_gene: TRBV5-1
abundance: .

CDR3nt: TGTGCCAGCAGCTTAGCGGGGGGACAGGCCCGTGGGGGCAATGAGCAGTTCTTC
CDR3aa: CASSLAGGQARGGNEQFF
d_gene: TRBD1
j_gene: TRBJ2-1
v_gene: TRBV7-9
abundance: .